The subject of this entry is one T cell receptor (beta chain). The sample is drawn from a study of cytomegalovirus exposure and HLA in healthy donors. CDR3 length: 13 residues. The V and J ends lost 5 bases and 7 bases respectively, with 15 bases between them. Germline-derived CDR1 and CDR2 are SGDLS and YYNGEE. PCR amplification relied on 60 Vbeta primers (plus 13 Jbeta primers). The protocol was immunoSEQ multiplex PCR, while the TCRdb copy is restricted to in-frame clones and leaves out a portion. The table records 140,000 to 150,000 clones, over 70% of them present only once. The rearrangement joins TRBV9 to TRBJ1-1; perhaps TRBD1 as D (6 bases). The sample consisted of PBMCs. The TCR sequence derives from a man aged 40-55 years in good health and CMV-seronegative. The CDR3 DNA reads TGTGCCAGCAGTTCAAAAGGGGGTGGTGAAGCTTTCTTT. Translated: CASSSKGGGEAFF. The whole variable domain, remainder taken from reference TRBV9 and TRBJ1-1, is DSGVTQTPKHLITATGQRVTLRCSPRSGDLSVYWYQQSLDQGLQFLIQYYNGEERAKGNILERFSAQQFPDLHSELNLSSLELGDSALYFCASSSKGGGEAFFGQGTRLTVV.